The 30 T cell receptor beta chains listed next were all sequenced from one sample in a study of T cell responses to AZD1222 COVID-19 vaccine. The protocol was immunoSEQ multiplex PCR, while the TCRdb copy is restricted to in-frame clones and leaves out a portion. The table lists roughly 180,000 clones, around 94% of them singletons, with around 0.66% in the top ten. The sequences come from peripheral blood, collected on day 0 of AZD1222 vaccination. These receptor sequences come from an adult in good health.

V gene TRBV25-1 combines with J gene TRBJ2-7; 10 bases are a match to TRBD2. The CDR3 totals 17 residues. V lost 1 base and J lost 3; bases outside the gene matches: 9. Germline CDR1 MGHDK, CDR2 SYGVNS. This CDR3 reads CASSESVAGGRGYEQYF. CDR3 DNA: TGTGCCAGCAGTGAATCGGTAGCGGGAGGAAGAGGCTACGAGCAGTACTTC.

The chain couples TRBV12-3 or TRBV12-4 to TRBJ1-1, with D possibly TRBD1 on 5 matching bases. The CDR3 runs to 13 residues. The V end was cut by 3 bases, the J end by 4 bases, with 9 bases between. The CDR3 spells CASSLAGTTEAFF. The CDR3 DNA sequence: TGTGCCAGCAGTTTGGCAGGGACCACTGAAGCTTTCTTT.

The chain links TRBV29-1 to TRBJ1-1, with TRBD1 as a possible D gene (5 bases). The V and J ends lost 6 bases and 4 bases respectively, with 15 bases between them. The germline CDR1 and CDR2 sequences are SQVTM and ANQGSEA. This CDR3 spans 13 amino acids. CDR3 in DNA: TGCAGCGTGGGAAACGGGGCAAGCACTGAAGCTTTCTTT. Protein product: CSVGNGASTEAFF.

The J gene is TRBJ2-5, the V gene TRBV10-3, with D perhaps being TRBD1 or TRBD2 (6 bases each). Trimming pared 8 bases from V and 8 bases from J, leaving 15 bases between. Looked up from germline, CDR1 is ENHRY and CDR2 is SYGVKD. The CDR3 has 12 residues. The CDR3 reads CAIGGQGRTQYF. CDR3 nucleotides: TGTGCCATCGGGGGGCAGGGGAGAACCCAGTACTTC.

This chain uses TRBV3-1 (or the pseudogene TRBV3-2) with TRBJ2-3; TRBD1 matches at 7 bases. The germline gives CDR1 LGHDT, CDR2 YNNKEL (reference sequence). The CDR3 covers 15 residues. V shed 6 bases, J shed 1 base, and the junction held 7 bases outside the gene matches. CDR3: CASSFRQGRTDTQYF. CDR3 coding DNA: TGTGCCAGCAGTTTCAGACAGGGACGCACAGATACGCAGTATTTT.

The rearrangement uses TRBV7-9 and TRBJ2-2; a possible D gene is TRBD2 (5 bases). Trimming took 1 base from V and 4 from J, leaving 16 bases between them. This CDR3 has 17 amino acids. CDR1 is SEHNR, CDR2 FQNEAQ, per germline (reference sequence). CDR3 residues: CASSLGPPGSSTGELFF. CDR3 bases: TGTGCCAGCAGCTTAGGCCCTCCTGGGAGTAGCACCGGGGAGCTGTTTTTT.

This clone has more than one count but fewer than ten. The chain has TRBV2 and TRBJ1-1; D remains unclear. Germline CDR1 SNHLY, CDR2 FYNNEI. V gave up 6 bases and J gave up 0 bases, with 11 bases separating them. This CDR3 is 14 amino acids long. CDR3 amino acids: CASRSESMNTEAFF. The DNA of the CDR3 is TGTGCCAGCAGAAGTGAGTCGATGAACACTGAAGCTTTCTTT.

The chain is built from TRBV6-5 and TRBJ2-5; D possibly corresponds to TRBD1 (7 bases). This CDR3 is built from 14 residues. From germline, CDR1 is MNHEY and CDR2 SVGAGI. Trimming stripped 9 bases from V and 5 bases from J, with 19 bases between. This CDR3 reads CARGQGGVGETQYF. The CDR3 bases are TGTGCCAGGGGGCAGGGGGGAGTAGGGGAGACCCAGTACTTC.

V usage is TRBV12-3 or TRBV12-4 and J usage is TRBJ1-2; 9 positions agree with TRBD1. V trimming: 6 bases; J trimming: 4 bases; junction bases outside the gene matches: 3. This CDR3 is built from 13 residues. The CDR3 protein is CASSQGQGYGYTF. Here the CDR3 DNA reads TGTGCCAGCAGCCAGGGACAGGGCTATGGCTACACCTTC.

The V and J genes are TRBV2 and TRBJ2-3, with 9 bases identical to TRBD1. The junction had 8 bases not matched to a gene; V was cut back by 6 bases and J by 4 bases. The germline V gene has CDR1 SNHLY and CDR2 FYNNEI. The CDR3 runs 15 residues. The chain's CDR3 is CASSIRQGVADTQYF. The DNA for the CDR3 is TGTGCCAGCAGCATAAGACAGGGGGTTGCAGATACGCAGTATTTT.

The chain couples TRBV28 to TRBJ1-5; 7 positions agree with TRBD1. Germline CDR1 MDHEN, CDR2 SYDVKM. The CDR3 is made up of 14 amino acids. Germline trimming cut 5 bases from V and 10 bases from J; bases unmatched to any gene: 11. CDR3 bases: TGTGCCAGCAGTCTCCAGGGGGAGATAGGACCCCAGCATTTT. Protein product: CASSLQGEIGPQHF. The entire variable domain, with the rest obtained from reference TRBV28 and TRBJ1-5, is as follows: DVKVTQSSRYLVKRTGEKVFLECVQDMDHENMFWYRQDPGLGLRLIYFSYDVKMKEKGDIPEGYSVSREKKERFSLILESASTNQTSMYLCASSLQGEIGPQHFGDGTRLSIL.

The J gene is TRBJ1-1, the V gene TRBV12-5; possible D gene TRBD1, 5 bases. Trimming left V 3 bases short and J 0 bases short, with 8 bases between. The CDR3 contains 14 residues. Looked up from germline, CDR1 is LGHNT and CDR2 is FRNRAP. The CDR3 loop reads CASGLGTVNTEAFF. In DNA, the CDR3 is TGTGCTAGTGGTTTAGGGACGGTGAACACTGAAGCTTTCTTT.

The genes are TRBV12-5 and TRBJ2-1; no definite D call. Germline V CDR1 and CDR2: LGHNT, FRNRAP. CDR3 length equals 12 residues. Trimming pared 6 bases from V and 3 bases from J, leaving 6 bases between. The chain's CDR3 is CASGPDYNEQFF. CDR3 sequence (DNA): TGTGCTAGTGGCCCCGACTACAATGAGCAGTTCTTC.

This sequence joins TRBV12-3 or TRBV12-4 and TRBJ1-5; the D gene is possibly TRBD1 (6 bases). The CDR3 contains 13 residues. V was pared by 5 bases and J by 4 bases, with 9 bases between. DNA of the CDR3: TGTGCCAGCAGTGAGGGGGGGAATCAGCCCCAGCATTTT. This codes for CASSEGGNQPQHF.

This chain uses TRBV4-1 with TRBJ1-5; 7 bases are shared with TRBD1. CDR1 MGHRA and CDR2 YSYEKL come from the germline V gene. CDR3 length equals 15 residues. J lost 0 bases, V lost 1 base, and 0 bases had no gene match. The CDR3: CASSQGQGSNQPQHF. The CDR3 nucleotides are TGCGCCAGCAGCCAAGGACAGGGTAGCAATCAGCCCCAGCATTTT.

This chain uses TRBV12-3 or TRBV12-4 with TRBJ1-2; TRBD1 matches at 11 bases. CDR3 length: 13 amino acids. J was trimmed by 8 bases and V by 5 bases; bases with no gene match: 4. This CDR3 reads CASSPGQGDGYTF. CDR3 DNA: TGTGCCAGCAGTCCGGGACAGGGGGACGGCTACACCTTC.

The chain has TRBV5-1 and TRBJ1-2; maybe TRBD1 (6 bases). The V end was cut by 4 bases, the J end by 7 bases, with 20 bases between. This CDR3 spans 15 amino acids. CDR1 is SGHRS, CDR2 YFSETQ, per germline. CDR3 region: CASSIRGGQVGGYTF. The DNA for the CDR3 is TGCGCCAGCAGCATCAGGGGAGGCCAGGTTGGTGGCTACACCTTC.

The chain couples TRBV7-9 to TRBJ1-2; 7 nucleotides line up with TRBD1. This CDR3 has 16 residues. The V gene end was trimmed by 0 bases and the J gene end by 4 bases; junction bases not matched to a gene: 8. Germline CDR1 SEHNR, CDR2 FQNEAQ (reference sequence). The CDR3 bases are TGTGCCAGCAGCTTAGCGGAGGGAGGGGGCTCCTATGGCTACACCTTC. Translated, it gives CASSLAEGGGSYGYTF.

J is TRBJ2-4 and V is TRBV5-5, with D possibly being TRBD1 (5 bases). Germline assignment: CDR1 SGHKS and CDR2 YYEKEE (reference sequence). This CDR3 is 12 amino acids long. Trimming removed 4 bases from V and 5 bases from J, with 7 bases in between. CDR3 coding DNA: TGTGCCAGCAGCCTGACAGAAAACATTCAGTACTTC. Amino acids: CASSLTENIQYF. Together with reference TRBV5-5 and TRBJ2-4, the CDR3 gives the full variable domain: DAGVTQSPTHLIKTRGQQVTLRCSPISGHKSVSWYQQVLGQGPQFIFQYYEKEERGRGNFPDRFSARQFPNYSSELNVNALLLGDSALYLCASSLTENIQYFGAGTRLSVL.

The CDR3 is CATGTIAEAFF. In nucleotides, the CDR3 is TGTGCCACCGGGACAATCGCTGAAGCTTTCTTT. The gene calls are TRBV28 and TRBJ1-1; D possibly corresponds to TRBD1 (6 bases). This CDR3 is built from 11 residues. CDR1 is MDHEN and CDR2 is SYDVKM in the germline V gene. V gave up 10 bases and J gave up 6 bases, with 12 bases separating them.

The CDR3, as DNA: TGTGCCAGCAGTCCCTTAACAGGAAACACTGAAGCTTTCTTT. Translating gives CASSPLTGNTEAFF. J is TRBJ1-1 and V is TRBV7-2; possible D gene TRBD1, 5 bases. Between the trimmed V and J ends, which lost 6 bases and 2 bases, there was a span of 13 bases. The CDR3 has 14 amino acids. Germline V CDR1 and CDR2: SGHTA, FQGNSA.

The chain couples TRBV5-4 to TRBJ2-7, with D hard to call. The CDR3 consists of 11 residues. The germline gives CDR1 SGHNT, CDR2 YYREEE (reference sequence). Trimming took 0 bases from V and 7 from J, leaving 5 bases between them. CDR3 protein: CASSLAREQYF. The DNA for the CDR3 is TGTGCCAGCAGCTTGGCCAGGGAGCAGTACTTC.

This chain joins TRBV6-5 and TRBJ2-7; D is unclear. Trimming stripped 6 bases from V and 2 bases from J, with 11 bases between. Germline assignment: CDR1 MNHEY and CDR2 SVGAGI. The CDR3 is made up of 13 amino acids. The CDR3 nucleotides are TGTGCCAGCAGCCAGACTGACGCCTACGAGCAGTACTTC. Protein: CASSQTDAYEQYF.

The chain is built from TRBV5-1 and TRBJ1-6; D is possibly TRBD1 (5 bases). This CDR3 has 15 amino acids. V gave up 4 bases and J gave up 10 bases, with 18 bases separating them. The germline V gene encodes CDR1 SGHRS and CDR2 YFSETQ. The CDR3 reads CASSRYGGEESPLHF. Here the CDR3 DNA reads TGCGCCAGCAGCCGTTACGGGGGGGAGGAGTCACCCCTCCACTTT.

The rearrangement links TRBV7-9 to TRBJ2-6; D is perhaps TRBD1 or TRBD2 (5 bases each). The V and J ends lost 4 bases and 0 bases respectively, with 16 bases between them. CDR1 is SEHNR and CDR2 is FQNEAQ in the germline V gene (reference sequence). The CDR3 is 18 amino acids. CDR3 sequence (DNA): TGTGCCAGCAGCTCCGGGACGAAGGACTTCTCTGGGGCCAACGTCCTGACTTTC. It specifies CASSSGTKDFSGANVLTF.

CDR3: CASSFQGRTRYTF. The DNA for the CDR3 is TGTGCCAGCAGCTTCCAGGGGCGGACGAGGTACACCTTC. This chain links TRBV11-2 with TRBJ1-2, with D possibly being TRBD1 (6 bases). The CDR3 covers 13 residues. V was clipped by 3 bases and J by 11 bases, with 16 bases between them. Germline CDR1 SGHAT, CDR2 FQNNGV. The full variable domain, with the rest looked up from reference TRBV11-2 and TRBJ1-2, is EAGVAQSPRYKIIEKRQSVAFWCNPISGHATLYWYQQILGQGPKLLIQFQNNGVVDDSQLPKDRFSAERLKGVDSTLKIQPAKLEDSAVYLCASSFQGRTRYTFGSGTRLTVV.

This chain connects TRBV6-5 to TRBJ2-1; 7 bases line up with TRBD2. J lost 8 bases, V lost 7 bases, and 11 bases had no gene match. The CDR3 is made up of 14 amino acids. Germline V gives CDR1 MNHEY, CDR2 SVGAGI. The CDR3 loop reads CASNHRPSGDEQFF. In DNA form, the CDR3 reads TGTGCCAGCAATCACAGGCCTAGCGGTGATGAGCAGTTCTTC.

The V call is TRBV12-3 or TRBV12-4, the J call TRBJ1-2; D unresolved. V was cut by 5 bases and J by 14 bases, with 15 bases left in between. This CDR3 has 11 amino acids. CDR3 in DNA: TGTGCCAGCAGTCCCGACGGACCGCCGACCTTC. This gives the protein CASSPDGPPTF.

J is TRBJ2-1 and V is TRBV4-1, with TRBD2 matching 10 bases. This CDR3 contains 17 residues. Germline loops: CDR1 MGHRA, CDR2 YSYEKL. The V gene end was trimmed by 0 bases and the J gene end by 7 bases; junction bases not matched to a gene: 9. CDR3: CASSQEGRRLAGNEQFF. CDR3 nucleotide sequence: TGCGCCAGCAGCCAAGAGGGGCGCAGACTAGCGGGTAATGAGCAGTTCTTC.

This clone was detected once. The CDR3, as DNA: TGTGCCAGCAGTTTAGGTCAGGGGGCTAGTGGCTACACCTTC. Translated, it gives CASSLGQGASGYTF. The chain combines TRBV27 with TRBJ1-2; TRBD1 aligns across 8 bases. The trim removed 2 bases at V and 7 bases at J, leaving 6 bases unmatched. CDR3 size: 14 residues. Germline CDR1 MNHEY, CDR2 SMNVEV (reference sequence).